This TCR beta chain was captured in a study of T cell responses to AZD1222 COVID-19 vaccine. A remark on this clone: What it binds is not known.

Study observations and caveats: Spike-specific TCR breadth rose after two AZD1222 doses, and depth rose as well. Clonal diversity was possibly underestimated; the donors were predominantly white British and more often female. Close to half of all spike-specific TCRs reportedly target regions of the variants that are unmutated.

The data were produced by immunoSEQ multiplex PCR, yet TCRdb's version contains in-frame clones alone and is incomplete. In the table there are roughly 160,000 clones, about 83% of which are singletons. The CDR3 consists of 14 residues. Germline CDR1 and CDR2: WNHNN and SYGVQD (reference sequence). V lost 0 bases, J lost 8 bases, and 8 bases lay in between. The chain recombines TRBV10-1 with TRBJ1-6; the D gene is possibly TRBD1 (6 bases). The material was peripheral blood, obtained 28 days after the second AZD1222 dose. This receptor was obtained from an adult who received the AZD1222 COVID-19 vaccine. CDR3 nucleotides: TGCGCCAGCAGTGAGTCGGGGGGCGATTCACCCCTCCACTTT. The encoded protein is CASSESGGDSPLHF.